Listed below are T cell receptor beta chains from one sample, sequenced in a study of blood T cell repertoires in COVID-19. The data were produced by immunoSEQ multiplex PCR, yet TCRdb's version contains in-frame clones alone and is incomplete. The sample records around 46,000 clones, about 89% being singletons. Sequencing used peripheral blood. Source of these receptors: a woman older than 75 with COVID-19, enrolled during active disease. Both conserved end residues are part of each CDR3. D genes are given only for firm matches. Rows may omit the clone size; those that give it use once, few, many or a size class.

>once|TRBV5-6|TRBD1|TRBJ1-4
TGTGCCAGCAGCAGCGGGACAGGGGAGCTTCAGGGTAATGAAAAACTGTTTTTT
CASSSGTGELQGNEKLFF
>NA|TRBV19|TRBD2|TRBJ2-7
TGTGCCAGTAGTATCCGGGGGGTCTCCTACGAGCAGTACTTC
CASSIRGVSYEQYF
>once|TRBV19|TRBD1|TRBJ2-5
TGTGCCAGTAGTATAGATCGGACAGGGGCTTTAGAGACCCAGTACTTC
CASSIDRTGALETQYF
>NA|TRBV20-1|NA|TRBJ1-2
TGCAGTGCTTCCACAGGGTATGGCTACACCTTC
CSASTGYGYTF
>NA|TRBV6-5|TRBD1|TRBJ1-1
TGTGCCAGCAAAGGGACAGCCCTGGGGAACACTGAAGCTTTCTTT
CASKGTALGNTEAFF
>medium-sized|TRBV24-1|NA|TRBJ2-1
TGTGCCACCAGTCCAGGGGAGAATGAGCAGTTCTTC
CATSPGENEQFF
>NA|TRBV10-3|TRBD1|TRBJ1-3
TGTGCCATCAGTGAGTGGCTGGGACAGGGCAAAGACTCTGGAAACACCATATATTTT
CAISEWLGQGKDSGNTIYF
>NA|TRBV24-1|NA|TRBJ1-5
TGTGCCACCAGTGATCGGGGACAGCCCCAGCATTTT
CATSDRGQPQHF
>NA|TRBV28|TRBD1|TRBJ2-7
TGTGCCAGCACCCTGACAGGGACCTCCTACGAGCAGTACTTC
CASTLTGTSYEQYF
>NA|TRBV19|NA|TRBJ1-2
TGTGCCAGTCGGGGGACCGGGACCCCGACGGTGGGCTACACCTTC
CASRGTGTPTVGYTF
>NA|TRBV19|NA|TRBJ2-3
TGTGCCACAGGTTACGGGGGGCACAGCACAGATACGCAGTATTTT
CATGYGGHSTDTQYF
>NA|TRBV10-2|NA|TRBJ1-6
TGCGCCAGCAGTGTTAGGGATCCGGGCGGGGTAGGATCACCCCTCCACTTT
CASSVRDPGGVGSPLHF
>once|TRBV20-1|NA|TRBJ2-5
TGCAGCATGCTCGGGGAGACCCAGTACTTC
CSMLGETQYF
>NA|TRBV6-5|NA|TRBJ1-1
TGTGCCAGCAGCAAAATCGGGACTGCCCGGACTGAAGCTTTCTTT
CASSKIGTARTEAFF
>NA|TRBV6-1|NA|TRBJ1-5
TGTGCCAGCAGTGAGGCAGGAGGGAGCAATCAGCCCCAGCATTTT
CASSEAGGSNQPQHF
>NA|TRBV7-9|TRBD1|TRBJ2-3
TGTGCCAGCAGCCAAGGGACAGGCCGCACAGATACGCAGTATTTT
CASSQGTGRTDTQYF
>NA|TRBV2|TRBD2|TRBJ2-7
TGTGCCACCTCTTGGGGGACTAGCTACTACGAGCAGTACTTC
CATSWGTSYYEQYF
>NA|TRBV12-3/TRBV12-4|NA|TRBJ1-1
TGTGCCAGCAGCCTCTCTTTCAACACTGAAGCTTTCTTT
CASSLSFNTEAFF
>NA|TRBV6-6|TRBD1|TRBJ1-5
TGTGCCAGCAGTTACCGGACAGGGGTTAGCAATCAGCCCCAGCATTTT
CASSYRTGVSNQPQHF
>NA|TRBV18|TRBD1|TRBJ2-7
TGTGCCAGCTCGTTCACCGGACAGGGACCGTCCTACGAGCAGTACTTC
CASSFTGQGPSYEQYF
>NA|TRBV29-1|NA|TRBJ2-5
TGCAGCGGAGACATCGGTCAAGAGACCCAGTACTTC
CSGDIGQETQYF
>NA|TRBV7-2|NA|TRBJ2-5
TGTGCCAGCAGCTTGAAGTGGGGGCGAGAGACCCAGTACTTC
CASSLKWGRETQYF
>NA|TRBV3-1/TRBV3-2|TRBD2|TRBJ2-3
TGTGCCAGCAGCCGGACTAGTGTTCCAGATACGCAGTATTTT
CASSRTSVPDTQYF
>NA|TRBV27|TRBD1|TRBJ1-1
TGTGCCAGCAGTTTAGCCCGGGGGACAGGTCTGAACACTGAAGCTTTCTTT
CASSLARGTGLNTEAFF
>NA|TRBV28|NA|TRBJ2-7
TGTGCCAGCACCACCGCAGTGGGTAGCGCATCCTACGAGCAGTACTTC
CASTTAVGSASYEQYF
>NA|TRBV10-3|NA|TRBJ1-6
TGTGCCATCAGTGAGGCAGTCTCTAATTCACCCCTCCACTTT
CAISEAVSNSPLHF
>NA|TRBV18|NA|TRBJ1-1
TGTGCCAGCTCACCAATGGGGGAGGAGGCTGAAGCTTTCTTT
CASSPMGEEAEAFF
>NA|TRBV6-5|TRBD1|TRBJ1-1
TGTGCCAGCAGTTTTGACAGGGGGCTTGGAACTGAAGCTTTCTTT
CASSFDRGLGTEAFF
>NA|TRBV3-1/TRBV3-2|NA|TRBJ2-2
TGTGCCAGCAGCCCCCCCATCGGGGAGCTGTTTTTT
CASSPPIGELFF
>NA|TRBV6-5|NA|TRBJ2-6
TGTGCCAGCTTAATAGTTGGGGCCAACGTCCTGACTTTC
CASLIVGANVLTF
>NA|TRBV12-2|NA|TRBJ1-1
TGTGCAAGTCGCGGCCAGTTGAACACTGAAGCTTTCTTT
CASRGQLNTEAFF
>NA|TRBV19|TRBD1|TRBJ2-1
TGTGCCAGTAGTGTCGACAGGGGAGGTTGGAATGAGCAGTTCTTC
CASSVDRGGWNEQFF
>NA|TRBV5-1|TRBD2|TRBJ2-1
TGCGCCAGCAGCTTGGCGCCGGGACTACCACAATACAATGAGCAGTTCTTC
CASSLAPGLPQYNEQFF
>NA|TRBV28|NA|TRBJ2-1
TGTGCCAGCTTGTCTCTAGCGAGCTCCTACAATGAGCAGTTCTTC
CASLSLASSYNEQFF
>NA|TRBV29-1|TRBD2|TRBJ2-5
TGCAGCGCCCTCAAAGCCCACGCTAGCGGAAAGTACCAAGAGACCCAGTACTTC
CSALKAHASGKYQETQYF
>NA|TRBV19|TRBD1|TRBJ1-6
TGTGCCAGTAGTTTAACCGGGACAGGGCTGAGCTCCTATAATTCACCCCTCCACTTT
CASSLTGTGLSSYNSPLHF
>NA|TRBV19|TRBD1|TRBJ2-4
TGTGCCAGTACCCCACAGGGGGAAGGACGTGGGAGAAACATTCAGTACTTC
CASTPQGEGRGRNIQYF
>NA|TRBV27|TRBD1|TRBJ1-5
TGTGCCAGCAGTGATAAGGTACAGGGGGCGGCGAGTAGCAATCAGCCCCAGCATTTT
CASSDKVQGAASSNQPQHF
>NA|TRBV7-3|NA|TRBJ1-1
TGTGCCAGCAGCACAGGCTTCGGAATCACTGAAGCTTTCTTT
CASSTGFGITEAFF
>once|TRBV7-7|NA|TRBJ2-1
TGTGCTAGCAGCCAGAGGGCTAGCGCCTACGGCAGTGAGCAGTTCTTC
CASSQRASAYGSEQFF